This TCR beta chain was identified during a study of OX40 agonist ivuxolimab in advanced cancers. Whole-study context: Previous treatment with anti-PD-1, anti-PD-L1 or anti-CTLA-4 therapy was allowed; 40% had received some. Three dose-escalation patients had partial responses: one with hepatocellular carcinoma and two with cutaneous melanoma. Study-level results: Expanded peripheral T-cell antigen specificity went undetermined. At doses 0.1 to 3.0 mg/kg, CD4+ and CD8+ clones expanded.

Produced via immunoSEQ multiplex PCR; TCRdb's table is partial and in-frame only. The sample has approximately 82,000 clones, 70% to 90% seen once. Germline CDR1 is SGHTA and CDR2 is FQGNSA. V gave up 2 bases and J gave up 1 base, with 7 bases separating them. The CDR3 extends over 14 amino acids. This clone came up once. Its target is not known. The receptor was isolated from an adult with an advanced solid tumor such as melanoma, head and neck, liver or kidney cancer. The chain has TRBV7-2 and TRBJ2-3; D is uncertain. This sample comprised CD4+ or CD8+ T cells sorted from blood, obtained in a trial of the OX40 agonist ivuxolimab. The CDR3 spells CASSLRTGTDTQYF. CDR3 sequence (DNA): TGTGCCAGCAGCTTAAGGACGGGCACAGATACGCAGTATTTT.